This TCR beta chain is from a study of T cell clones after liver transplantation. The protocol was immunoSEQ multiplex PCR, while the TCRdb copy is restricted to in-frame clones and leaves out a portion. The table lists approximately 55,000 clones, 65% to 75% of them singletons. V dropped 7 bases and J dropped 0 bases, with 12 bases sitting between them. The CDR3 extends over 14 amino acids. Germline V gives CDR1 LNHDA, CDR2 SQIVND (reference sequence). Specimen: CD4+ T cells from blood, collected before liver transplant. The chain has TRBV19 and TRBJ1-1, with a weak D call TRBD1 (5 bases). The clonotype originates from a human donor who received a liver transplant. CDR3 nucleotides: TGTGCCAGTATGCCCCAGGGATTGAACACTGAAGCTTTCTTT. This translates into CASMPQGLNTEAFF.